This T cell receptor beta chain was captured by sequencing in a study of cytomegalovirus exposure and HLA in healthy donors. PCR involved 60 Vbeta and 13 Jbeta primers. The table came from immunoSEQ multiplex PCR; TCRdb's copy has only in-frame clones and leaves some out. The sample records approximately 170,000 clones, around 78% being singletons. Sequenced sample: PBMCs. This TCR was sampled from a woman in her thirties or forties in good health and CMV-seronegative.

The CDR3 coding sequence is TGTGCCAGCAGGTCCGGGAGCGGCTCCCAAGAGACCCAGTACTTC. Protein sequence: CASRSGSGSQETQYF. This chain connects TRBV11-3 to TRBJ2-5, with a weak D call TRBD2 (6 bases). This CDR3 comprises 15 residues. V was clipped by 6 bases and J by 1 base, with 15 bases between them. Germline-derived CDR1 and CDR2 are SGHNT and YENEEA.